Here is one T cell receptor (beta chain) with its context. The target antigen is unknown. This entry comes from a study of Ad26.COV2.S vaccination and SARS-CoV-2 variants. As for the study in general: Donor had been placed in the Ad26.COV2.S arm of the COV1001 trial. The study gave Ad26.COV2.S intramuscularly, once or twice 56 days apart. General study points: Analytic work on TCR breadth and depth might have understated the full extent of total T cell responses. Reports say spike-specific CD8+ and CD4+ T cell responses covered substantial breadth after vaccination.

Documented treatment: around 19 received Ad26.COV2.S at low or high dose, single or two shots; about 5 received placebo; per-sample allocation not given. Sampling took place 63 days after the first vaccine or placebo injection. Measured with immunoSEQ multiplex PCR; TCRdb has only the in-frame clones, and not every one. This table holds under 550,000 clones, 90% found once. The sequenced sample was peripheral blood, obtained in a trial of Ad26.COV2.S vaccine versus placebo. The clonotype comes from a person between 18 and 65 years old who received the Ad26.COV2.S COVID-19 vaccine or a placebo.

The CDR3 protein is CASSRDRGYNEQFF. The CDR3 region has the DNA TGTGCCAGCAGCCGGGACAGGGGATACAATGAGCAGTTCTTC. This chain links TRBV6-5 with TRBJ2-1, with 10 bases matching TRBD1. This CDR3 comprises 14 residues. Germline V gene lookup returns CDR1 MNHEY and CDR2 SVGAGI. V lost 6 bases and J lost 4; bases outside the gene matches: 3.